This T cell receptor beta chain was captured by sequencing in a study of OX40 agonist ivuxolimab in advanced cancers. The study in broad terms: Ivuxolimab was a fully human IgG2 agonistic monoclonal antibody targeting the costimulatory receptor OX40 (CD134). Intravenous ivuxolimab was administered to patients every 2 weeks at six dose levels: 0.01, 0.1, 0.3, 1.5, 3 and 10 mg/kg. Patients were allowed to have had prior anti-PD-1, anti-PD-L1 or anti-CTLA-4 therapy, and roughly 40% of the dose-escalation patients had been treated with checkpoint inhibitors. In the dose-escalation cohort, around four fifths of patients were male, and the mean age was about 55 years, with a range of roughly 23 to 85. Peripheral TCRbeta sequencing aimed to test whether ivuxolimab altered TCR sequence diversity and caused clonal T-cell expansion. Among the approximately 54 dose-escalation patients, some 20 had hepatocellular carcinoma, 15 or so melanoma, 9 renal cell carcinoma and 9 head and neck cancer. The monotherapy dose-escalation portion (N ≈ 52 patients) of the phase I ivuxolimab trial is reported in the paper. Partial responses occurred in three dose-escalation patients, of whom one had hepatocellular carcinoma and two had cutaneous melanoma. General study outcomes and caveats: In the 0.1-3.0 mg/kg groups, partial responders were among the patients with the lowest normalized peripheral clonal expansion, particularly in CD8+ T cells. Antigen specificity was not determined for the clonally expanded peripheral T cells. Low levels of normalized T-cell clonal expansion were also shown by some nonresponding patients. At doses of 0.1 to 3.0 mg/kg, clonal expansion of both CD4+ and CD8+ T cells in blood was seen between baseline and week 6. After ivuxolimab, more expanded clones were found on average in CD8+ T cells than in CD4+ T cells.

The trial excluded patients who had a history of autoimmune disease or who were on systemic immunosuppression. Peripheral blood for TCR sequencing was collected from all dose cohorts at baseline, on cycle 4 day 1, and on cycle 7 day 1. The samples were drawn from a first-in-human, open-label, multicenter phase I dose-escalation trial of ivuxolimab. Adults with locally advanced or metastatic melanoma, renal cell, hepatocellular, or head and neck squamous cell carcinoma were enrolled in the trial. Before TCR sequencing, CD4+ and CD8+ T cells were separately sorted from peripheral blood. Notes on this clone: The target of this receptor is not known. The sample holds no much larger clone one base away, and base qualities are not on file.

For sequencing of the TCRbeta CDR3 region, genomic DNA was extracted from the sorted cells. The immunoSEQ Assay was used for sequencing of TCRbeta CDR3 regions. TCRdb obtained this table from immuneACCESS and retained in-frame rearrangements with V and J assigned. These tables miss some clones; where compared with another copy, unresolved V genes account for less than half of the shortfall, and the remainder is unexplained. This sample has around 26,000 clones in its table, and roughly 90% of those were observed once. The ten largest clones add up to roughly a fifth of the sample. The germline V gene gives CDR1 as SGHVS and CDR2 as FQNEAQ. From cysteine to phenylalanine, the CDR3 is 16 amino acids long. The read is trimmed to its CDR3 DNA, 48 bases read in frame from base 1. V is clipped by 5 bases and J by 4 bases, and the sequence between their germline boundaries is 19 bases long.

The specimen comprised CD4+ or CD8+ T cells sorted from blood, sampled in a trial of the OX40 agonist ivuxolimab. This receptor was identified in an adult with an advanced solid tumor such as melanoma, head and neck, liver or kidney cancer. The rearrangement combines TRBV7-8 with TRBJ2-3; the D gene is possibly TRBD1 or TRBD2, each agreeing over 5 bases. The DNA sequence is as follows: TGTGCCAGCAGCGAAGAGGGACGAACCCGCCCAGATACGCAGTATTTT. It is translated as CASSEEGRTRPDTQYF. With all but the CDR3 taken from the reference TRBV7-8 and TRBJ2-3 genes, the full variable domain is: GAGVSQSPRYKVAKRGQDVALRCDPISGHVSLFWYQQALGQGPEFLTYFQNEAQLDKSGLPSDRFFAERPEGSVSTLKIQRTQQEDSAVYLCASSEEGRTRPDTQYFGPGTRLTVL.